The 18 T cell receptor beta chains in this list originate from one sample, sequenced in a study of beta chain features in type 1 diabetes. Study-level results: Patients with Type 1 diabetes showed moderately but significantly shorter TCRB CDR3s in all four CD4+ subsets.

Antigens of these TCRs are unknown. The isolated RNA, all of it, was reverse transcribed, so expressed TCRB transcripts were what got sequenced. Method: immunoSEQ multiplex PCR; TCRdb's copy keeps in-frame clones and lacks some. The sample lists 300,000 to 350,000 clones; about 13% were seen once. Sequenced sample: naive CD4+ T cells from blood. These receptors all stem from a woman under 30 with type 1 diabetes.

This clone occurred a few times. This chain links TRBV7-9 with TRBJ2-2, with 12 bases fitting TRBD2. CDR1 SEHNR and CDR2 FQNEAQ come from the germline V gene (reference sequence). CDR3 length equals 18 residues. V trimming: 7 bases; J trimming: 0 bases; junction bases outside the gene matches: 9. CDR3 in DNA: TGTGCCAGCAACAGCCCGCTAGCGGGAGGGCCGAACACCGGGGAGCTGTTTTTT. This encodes CASNSPLAGGPNTGELFF.

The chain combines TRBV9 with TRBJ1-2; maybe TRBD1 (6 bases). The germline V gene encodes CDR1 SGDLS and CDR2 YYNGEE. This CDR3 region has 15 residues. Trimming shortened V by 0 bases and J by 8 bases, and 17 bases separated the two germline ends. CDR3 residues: CASSVGPGVIDGYTF. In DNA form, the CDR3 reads TGTGCCAGCAGCGTAGGTCCAGGGGTAATCGACGGCTACACCTTC.

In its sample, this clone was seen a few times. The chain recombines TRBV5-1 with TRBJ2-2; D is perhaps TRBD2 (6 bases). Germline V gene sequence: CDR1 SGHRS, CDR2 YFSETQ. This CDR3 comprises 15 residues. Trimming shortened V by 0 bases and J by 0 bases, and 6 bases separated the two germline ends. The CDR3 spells CASSLASANTGELFF. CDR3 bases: TGCGCCAGCAGCTTGGCTAGCGCGAACACCGGGGAGCTGTTTTTT.

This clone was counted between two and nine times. CDR3 sequence (DNA): TGTGCCAGCAGCCAAGCGGGGACAAAAACCTACGAGCAGTACTTC. Amino acids: CASSQAGTKTYEQYF. This chain links TRBV7-3 with TRBJ2-7; a weak D match, TRBD2 (7 bases). In germline, CDR1 is SGHTA, CDR2 FQGTGA. The CDR3 totals 15 residues. V was cut by 5 bases and J by 2 bases, with 16 bases left in between.

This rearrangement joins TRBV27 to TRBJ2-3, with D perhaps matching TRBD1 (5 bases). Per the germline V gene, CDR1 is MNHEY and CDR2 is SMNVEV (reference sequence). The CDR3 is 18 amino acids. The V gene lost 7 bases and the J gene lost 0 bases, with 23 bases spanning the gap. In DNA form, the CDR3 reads TGTGCCAGCACTCCTAGGCCCCCAATAACAGGTAGCACAGATACGCAGTATTTT. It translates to CASTPRPPITGSTDTQYF.

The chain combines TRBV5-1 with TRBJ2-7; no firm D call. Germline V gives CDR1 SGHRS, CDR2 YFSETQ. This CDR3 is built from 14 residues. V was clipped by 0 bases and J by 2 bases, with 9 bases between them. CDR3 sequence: CASSLGAPTYEQYF. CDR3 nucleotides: TGCGCCAGCAGCTTGGGGGCCCCTACCTACGAGCAGTACTTC. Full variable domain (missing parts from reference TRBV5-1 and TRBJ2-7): KAGVTQTPRYLIKTRGQQVTLSCSPISGHRSVSWYQQTPGQGLQFLFEYFSETQRNKGNFPGRFSGRQFSNSRSEMNVSTLELGDSALYLCASSLGAPTYEQYFGPGTRLTVT.

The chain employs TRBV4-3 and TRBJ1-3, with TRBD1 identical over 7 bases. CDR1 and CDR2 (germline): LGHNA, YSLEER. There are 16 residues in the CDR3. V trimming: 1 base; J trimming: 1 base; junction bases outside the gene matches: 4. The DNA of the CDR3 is TGCGCCAGCAGCCAAGCATACAGGGGTTCTGGAAACACCATATATTTT. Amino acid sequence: CASSQAYRGSGNTIYF.

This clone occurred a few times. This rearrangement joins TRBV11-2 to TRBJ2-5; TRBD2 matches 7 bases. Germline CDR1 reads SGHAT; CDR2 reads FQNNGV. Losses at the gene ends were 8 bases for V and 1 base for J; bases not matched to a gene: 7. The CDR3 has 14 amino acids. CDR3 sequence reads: CASGRLAVQETQYF. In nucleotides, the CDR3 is TGTGCCAGCGGGCGACTAGCTGTCCAAGAGACCCAGTACTTC.

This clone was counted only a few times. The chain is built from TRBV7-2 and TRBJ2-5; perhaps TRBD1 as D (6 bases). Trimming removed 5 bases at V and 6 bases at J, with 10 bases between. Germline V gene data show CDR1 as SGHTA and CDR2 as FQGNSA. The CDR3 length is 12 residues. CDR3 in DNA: TGTGCCAGCAGCCCACAGGGAAAGACCCAGTACTTC. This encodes CASSPQGKTQYF.

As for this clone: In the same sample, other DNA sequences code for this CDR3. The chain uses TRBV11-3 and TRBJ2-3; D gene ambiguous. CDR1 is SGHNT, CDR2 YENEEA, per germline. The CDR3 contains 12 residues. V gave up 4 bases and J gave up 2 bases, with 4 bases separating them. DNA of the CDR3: TGTGCCAGCAGCTCTTCCACAGATACGCAGTATTTT. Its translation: CASSSSTDTQYF.

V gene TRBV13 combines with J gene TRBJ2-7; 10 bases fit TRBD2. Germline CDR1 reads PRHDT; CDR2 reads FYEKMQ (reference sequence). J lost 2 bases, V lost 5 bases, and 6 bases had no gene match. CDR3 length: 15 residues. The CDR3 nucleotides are TGTGCCAGCAGCCTTAGCGGGAGGTATACCTACGAGCAGTACTTC. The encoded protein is CASSLSGRYTYEQYF.

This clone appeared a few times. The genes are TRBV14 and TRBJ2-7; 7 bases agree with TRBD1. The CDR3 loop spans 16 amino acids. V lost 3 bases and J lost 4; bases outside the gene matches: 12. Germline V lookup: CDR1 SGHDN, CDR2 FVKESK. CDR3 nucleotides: TGTGCCAGCAGCCAGACAGGGACCGGGATCACTTACGAGCAGTACTTC. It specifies CASSQTGTGITYEQYF.

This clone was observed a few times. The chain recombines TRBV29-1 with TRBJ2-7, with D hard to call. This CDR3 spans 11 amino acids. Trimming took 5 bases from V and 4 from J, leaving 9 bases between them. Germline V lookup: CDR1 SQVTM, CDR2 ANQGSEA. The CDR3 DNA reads TGCAGCGTTCTGGTCAGTTACGAGCAGTACTTC. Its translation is CSVLVSYEQYF.

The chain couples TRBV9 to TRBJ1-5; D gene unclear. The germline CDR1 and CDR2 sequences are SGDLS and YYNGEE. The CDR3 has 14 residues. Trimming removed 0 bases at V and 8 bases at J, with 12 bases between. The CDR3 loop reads CASSVAGWDEPQHF. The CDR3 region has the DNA TGTGCCAGCAGCGTAGCGGGATGGGATGAGCCCCAGCATTTT.

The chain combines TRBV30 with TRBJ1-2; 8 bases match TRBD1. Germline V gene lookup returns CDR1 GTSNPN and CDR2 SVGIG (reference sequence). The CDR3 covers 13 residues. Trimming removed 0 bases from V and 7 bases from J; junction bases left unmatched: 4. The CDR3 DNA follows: TGTGCCTGGAGTGTCAGGGGGCGCGGTGGCTACACCTTC. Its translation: CAWSVRGRGGYTF.

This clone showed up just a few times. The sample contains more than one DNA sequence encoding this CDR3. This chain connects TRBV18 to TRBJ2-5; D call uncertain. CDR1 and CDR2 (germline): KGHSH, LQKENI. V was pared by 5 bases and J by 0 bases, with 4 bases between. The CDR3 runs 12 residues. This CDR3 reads CASSSYQETQYF. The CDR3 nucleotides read TGTGCCAGCTCATCGTACCAAGAGACCCAGTACTTC.

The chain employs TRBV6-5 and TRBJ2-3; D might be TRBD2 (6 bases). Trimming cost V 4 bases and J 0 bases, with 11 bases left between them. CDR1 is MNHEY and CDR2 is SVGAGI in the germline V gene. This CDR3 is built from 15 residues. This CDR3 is CASSSPAGSTDTQYF. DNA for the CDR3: TGTGCCAGCAGTTCTCCGGCGGGGAGCACAGATACGCAGTATTTT.

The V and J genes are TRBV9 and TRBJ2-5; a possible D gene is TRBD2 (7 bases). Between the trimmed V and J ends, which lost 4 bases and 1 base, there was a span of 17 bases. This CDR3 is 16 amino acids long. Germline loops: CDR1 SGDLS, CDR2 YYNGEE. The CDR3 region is CASSPWGLAVQETQYF. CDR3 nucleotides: TGTGCCAGCAGCCCTTGGGGGCTAGCGGTCCAAGAGACCCAGTACTTC.